The 6 T cell receptor beta chains presented below share a single source sample, sequenced in a study of response to subunit inactivated influenza vaccine. TCRdb recomputed calls from the RT-PCR reads with MiXCR, one row per CDR3 protein. The table includes under 950,000 distinct CDR3 sequences, about 20% detected once. The sequences come from PBMCs from blood, collected less than 6 days after vaccination. These receptors were collected from a man aged 50 to 59 who received an inactivated influenza vaccine.

The rearrangement uses TRBV29-1 and TRBJ2-1, with D perhaps TRBD2 (5 bases). Germline CDR1 SQVTM, CDR2 ANQGSEA. Trimming stripped 4 bases from V and 9 bases from J, with 19 bases between. The CDR3 has 14 amino acids. CDR3 bases: TGCAGCGTTGTAAGACAACTAGAAGGGAGTGAGCAGTTCTTC. As protein: CSVVRQLEGSEQFF.

This clonotype came up many times. CDR3: CASSLAQGNTGELFF. CDR3 DNA: TGTGCCAGCAGTTTAGCACAGGGCAACACCGGGGAGCTGTTTTTT. The chain combines TRBV12-3 or TRBV12-4 with TRBJ2-2, with a weak D call TRBD1 (6 bases). The germline V and J ends were trimmed by 0 bases and 2 bases, with 7 bases remaining between them. This CDR3 region has 15 residues.

The rearrangement joins TRBV27 to TRBJ2-2; TRBD1 is a possible D gene (5 bases). Germline CDR1 MNHEY, CDR2 SMNVEV (reference sequence). Trimming left V 5 bases short and J 4 bases short, with 8 bases between. This CDR3 contains 13 residues. The CDR3 region is CASSVQGTGELFF. In DNA form, the CDR3 reads TGTGCCAGCAGTGTCCAGGGCACCGGGGAGCTGTTTTTT.

This clonotype came up many times. The chain combines TRBV2 with TRBJ1-2, with D uncertain. Germline V lookup: CDR1 SNHLY, CDR2 FYNNEI. This CDR3 spans 12 amino acids. The V and J ends lost 5 bases and 0 bases respectively, with 4 bases between them. The CDR3 is CASSLSNYGYTF. CDR3 bases: TGTGCCAGCAGTTTGTCTAACTATGGCTACACCTTC.

This chain links TRBV11-1 with TRBJ2-7; 8 bases agree with TRBD2. V was pared by 5 bases and J by 0 bases, with 18 bases of the junction left unmatched. Germline values: CDR1 SGHAT, CDR2 FQDESV (reference sequence). The CDR3 contains 19 residues. The CDR3 nucleotides are TGTGCCAGCAGCCGAGGTGGCGGGAGGCTCCGTTATTCCTCCTACGAGCAGTACTTC. Its protein product is CASSRGGGRLRYSSYEQYF. The full variable domain, with the rest looked up from reference TRBV11-1 and TRBJ2-7, is EAEVAQSPRYKITEKSQAVAFWCDPISGHATLYWYRQILGQGPELLVQFQDESVVDDSQLPKDRFSAERLKGVDSTLKIQPAELGDSAMYLCASSRGGGRLRYSSYEQYFGPGTRLTVT.

CDR3 bases: TGCAGTGCTAGAGGCGCTGCCAATTCACCCCTCCACTTT. Translated, it gives CSARGAANSPLHF. This chain joins TRBV20-1 and TRBJ1-6; the D is unclear. Germline-derived CDR1 and CDR2 are DFQATT and SNEGSKA (reference sequence). The CDR3 extends over 13 amino acids. V was shortened by 1 base and J by 7 bases, with 8 bases between the two germline ends.